These 13 T cell receptor beta chains came from one sample sequenced in a study of CXCR3-negative and CXCR3-positive naive CD8 T cells. TRB cDNA libraries were made by UMI-labeled 5' RACE. TCRdb reprocessed the 5' RACE reads and reports one entry per CDR3 protein, with no DNA. This sample's clone table lists over 6,500 distinct CDR3 sequences. Sequencing was carried out using naive CXCR3- CD8+ T cells from blood. The sample's subset: CD45RO-CCR7+CD27+CD95- naive CD8+ T cells lacking CXCR3 (TNR3-). The receptor set was obtained from a human donor in good health. Some clones in this sample may be carry-over from other donors' samples.

The chain recombines TRBV29-1 with TRBJ1-1. The CDR3 sequence is 13 residues long. Germline V gene sequence: CDR1 SQVTM, CDR2 ANQGSEA. The CDR3 here is CSVEEVSHTEAFF.

The chain links TRBV29-1 to TRBJ2-5; TCRdb names TRBD1, which stays unverified in the absence of DNA. Germline V CDR1 and CDR2: SQVTM, ANQGSEA. CDR3 length: 14 residues. CDR3 protein: CSVEESTGQETQYF.

According to its frequency, this clonotype is medium-sized. The chain carries TRBV5-4 and TRBJ2-1; lacking DNA, the TRBD1 call made by TCRdb goes unchecked. This CDR3 comprises 15 residues. Germline V gives CDR1 SGHNT, CDR2 YYREEE (reference sequence). Here the CDR3 reads CASRVNQGKADEQFF.

The CDR3 here is CASSLAESTDNEQFF. The V call is TRBV7-7, the J call TRBJ2-1; TCRdb selects TRBD1, and the lack of DNA leaves this call unchecked. Germline loops: CDR1 SSHAT, CDR2 FNYEAQ (reference sequence). The CDR3 is 15 amino acids.

Judged by frequency, this clonotype is medium-sized. J is TRBJ1-2 and V is TRBV28. Germline CDR1 MDHEN, CDR2 SYDVKM. This CDR3 has 12 residues. CDR3 sequence reads: CASSSEWEGYTF.

The chain combines TRBV20-1 with TRBJ2-1; TCRdb calls TRBD2, which cannot be checked without DNA. CDR3 length equals 17 residues. Germline CDR1 reads DFQATT; CDR2 reads SNEGSKA (reference sequence). CDR3 protein: CSARDREREGRYNEQFF.

This clonotype is called medium-sized based on its frequency. The genes are TRBV29-1 and TRBJ1-1; absent DNA, TCRdb's TRBD1 call cannot be checked. Per germline, CDR1 SQVTM and CDR2 ANQGSEA. The CDR3 length is 14 residues. CDR3 sequence: CSDGPGQENTEAFF.

The chain joins TRBV6-2 or TRBV6-3 to TRBJ1-1. The CDR3 has 11 amino acids. Germline assignment: CDR1 MNHEY and CDR2 SVGEGT. The CDR3 sequence is CGSGHGTEAFF.

By frequency, this clonotype is medium-sized. This chain connects TRBV4-2 to TRBJ1-2; TCRdb indicates TRBD1, and absent DNA this call remains unverified. Germline values: CDR1 LGHNA, CDR2 YNFKEQ. The CDR3 runs 14 residues. CDR3 residues: CASSQITGTYGYTF.

The chain carries TRBV19 and TRBJ1-1. The CDR3 extends over 12 amino acids. Germline assignment: CDR1 LNHDA and CDR2 SQIVND (reference sequence). The CDR3: CASSSPSTEAFF.

The rearrangement uses TRBV29-1 and TRBJ2-7; TCRdb's D call of TRBD1 is untestable without DNA. The CDR3 is made up of 12 amino acids. Germline CDR1 reads SQVTM; CDR2 reads ANQGSEA. CDR3 residues: CSGGPTSYEQYF.

This clonotype shows up as medium-sized by frequency. CDR3 sequence reads: CSVDAGAEATQYF. The chain employs TRBV29-1 and TRBJ2-5; absent DNA, TCRdb's TRBD2 call cannot be checked. Germline assignment: CDR1 SQVTM and CDR2 ANQGSEA. The CDR3 is 13 amino acids. Full variable domain (outside the CDR3, taken from reference TRBV29-1 and TRBJ2-5): SAVISQKPSRDICQRGTSLTIQCQVDSQVTMMFWYRQQPGQSLTLIATANQGSEATYESGFVIDKFPISRPNLTFSTLTVSNMSPEDSSIYLCSVDAGAEATQYFGPGTRLLVL.

Frequency places this clonotype as medium-sized. The chain uses TRBV29-1 and TRBJ2-7. The germline V gene encodes CDR1 SQVTM and CDR2 ANQGSEA. The CDR3 runs 13 residues. CDR3 residues: CSVQAGRSYEQYF.